This passage covers 28 T cell receptor beta chains from one sample sequenced in a study of naive and memory T cell subsets. The beta constant-region primer was an equimolar mix of two oligonucleotides covering TRBC1 and TRBC2. Via MiXCR, TCRdb re-called the UMI-ligation and nested PCR reads, giving one row per CDR3 protein. The data contain 130,000 to 150,000 distinct CDR3 sequences, approximately 15% of them singletons. Sequenced: naive CD4+ T cells from blood. The receptor source for this set is a human donor in good health.

V usage is TRBV4-2 and J usage is TRBJ2-7; D remains unclear. Germline CDR1 is LGHNA and CDR2 is YNFKEQ. V shed 3 bases and J shed 3 bases, with 9 bases lying between them. The CDR3 is 13 residues long. The CDR3 protein is CASSQGSDYEQYF. CDR3 nucleotides: TGTGCCAGCAGCCAGGGATCAGACTACGAGCAGTACTTC.

This clonotype was recorded once. V usage is TRBV2 and J usage is TRBJ2-7; 9 positions agree with TRBD2. The CDR3 length is 14 residues. Germline V CDR1 and CDR2: SNHLY, FYNNEI. The V gene end was trimmed by 6 bases and the J gene end by 2 bases; junction bases not matched to a gene: 5. The CDR3 nucleotides are TGTGCCAGCAGGGGCGCGGGAGGGCCCTACGAGCAGTACTTC. Translation: CASRGAGGPYEQYF.

This clonotype has only a few counts. The V and J genes are TRBV29-1 and TRBJ2-5; D may match TRBD1 or TRBD2 (5 bases each). The CDR3 spans 14 residues. Trimming removed 2 bases at V and 5 bases at J, with 15 bases between. The germline CDR1 and CDR2 sequences are SQVTM and ANQGSEA. CDR3 sequence reads: CSVEIGAEGETQYF. The CDR3 bases are TGCAGCGTTGAAATAGGGGCCGAGGGGGAGACCCAGTACTTC.

This clonotype was seen only a few times. The chain carries TRBV6-1 and TRBJ1-1; 9 bases are shared with TRBD1. This CDR3 spans 15 amino acids. V dropped 6 bases and J dropped 3; count of bases not matched to a gene: 8. Germline CDR1 MNHNS, CDR2 SASEGT. In nucleotides, the CDR3 is TGTGCCAGCAGGGATACAGGGGGCCGGGACACTGAAGCTTTCTTT. Amino acid sequence: CASRDTGGRDTEAFF.

This clonotype has more than one count but fewer than ten. The gene calls are TRBV11-2 and TRBJ1-5, with TRBD1 as a possible D gene (5 bases). CDR1 is SGHAT, CDR2 FQNNGV, per germline. V lost 0 bases to trimming and J lost 4 bases, with 10 bases between them. The CDR3 has 15 amino acids. The CDR3 here is CASSLDRGENQPQHF. The CDR3 DNA follows: TGTGCCAGCAGCTTAGATAGGGGAGAAAATCAGCCCCAGCATTTT.

This rearrangement joins TRBV20-1 to TRBJ2-7; 7 positions agree with TRBD1. V was pared by 6 bases and J by 3 bases, with 2 bases of the junction left unmatched. Per the germline V gene, CDR1 is DFQATT and CDR2 is SNEGSKA (reference sequence). The CDR3 spans 11 residues. The CDR3 coding sequence is TGCAGTGCCGGGGACAGCTACGAGCAGTACTTC. Amino acid sequence: CSAGDSYEQYF.

Of note for this clonotype: The junction and the germline gene differ at one end; a read error may be behind it. The chain carries TRBV15 and TRBJ2-7, with 12 nucleotides matching TRBD2. CDR3 length: 15 residues. The germline CDR1 and CDR2 sequences are LNHNV and YYDKDF (reference sequence). The CDR3 reads CDTSGRLAGVYEQYF. The CDR3 DNA sequence: TGTGACACCAGCGGGAGACTAGCGGGGGTCTACGAGCAGTACTTC.

This clonotype was recorded a few times. The rearrangement joins TRBV10-3 to TRBJ1-6; D unclear. V shed 1 base and J shed 7 bases, with 11 bases lying between them. Germline V gene lookup returns CDR1 ENHRY and CDR2 SYGVKD. The CDR3 has 15 residues. Here the CDR3 reads CAISEFGSQNSPLHF. The CDR3 nucleotides are TGTGCCATCAGTGAGTTTGGCAGTCAAAATTCACCCCTCCACTTT.

The rearrangement links TRBV7-2 to TRBJ2-7; D is ambiguous. V was clipped by 4 bases and J by 0 bases, with 16 bases between them. The CDR3 has 16 residues. The germline V gene has CDR1 SGHTA and CDR2 FQGNSA. The CDR3 region is CASSSGGRSSSYEQYF. CDR3 in DNA: TGTGCCAGCAGCTCCGGCGGCAGGTCGAGCTCCTACGAGCAGTACTTC.

This clonotype was counted a few times. The chain combines TRBV29-1 with TRBJ2-1, with 7 bases matching TRBD2. The germline V gene has CDR1 SQVTM and CDR2 ANQGSEA. After removal of 4 bases from V and 6 bases from J, the junction contained 6 bases not matched to a gene. The CDR3 has 13 residues. CDR3 DNA sequence: TGCAGCGTTGCGGTGACGGGAGGCAATGAGCAGTTCTTC. Its translation is CSVAVTGGNEQFF.

The J gene is TRBJ1-1, the V gene TRBV29-1, with D hard to call. Trimming shortened V by 5 bases and J by 1 base, and 14 bases separated the two germline ends. From germline, CDR1 is SQVTM and CDR2 ANQGSEA. The CDR3 length is 14 residues. The CDR3 sequence is CSVTRKVSNTEAFF. CDR3 nucleotides: TGCAGCGTTACGAGGAAAGTGTCGAACACTGAAGCTTTCTTT.

The chain links TRBV7-9 to TRBJ2-1, with D maybe TRBD2 (5 bases). CDR3 length: 17 residues. The germline V gene encodes CDR1 SEHNR and CDR2 FQNEAQ (reference sequence). The V and J ends lost 1 base and 3 bases respectively, with 16 bases between them. The CDR3: CASSLDNLATLYNEQFF. CDR3 nucleotide sequence: TGTGCCAGCAGCTTAGATAATCTAGCCACCCTCTACAATGAGCAGTTCTTC.

This clonotype came up a few times. In DNA form, the CDR3 reads TGTGCCAGCAGTTTAAGTAGGGAGCTGTTTTTT. Protein sequence: CASSLSRELFF. The chain links TRBV28 to TRBJ2-2, with D hard to call. This CDR3 spans 11 amino acids. The V gene lost 2 bases and the J gene lost 9 bases, with 4 bases spanning the gap. Germline CDR1 MDHEN, CDR2 SYDVKM. Using reference TRBV28 and TRBJ2-2 for the parts outside the CDR3, the full variable domain is DVKVTQSSRYLVKRTGEKVFLECVQDMDHENMFWYRQDPGLGLRLIYFSYDVKMKEKGDIPEGYSVSREKKERFSLILESASTNQTSMYLCASSLSRELFFGEGSRLTVL.

This clonotype was seen a handful of times. J is TRBJ2-1 and V is TRBV4-1; TRBD2 matches 11 bases. V shed 1 base and J 3 bases; nucleotides not matched to a gene: 2. The V gene's germline CDR1 is MGHRA and CDR2 YSYEKL. The CDR3 consists of 16 residues. The CDR3 is CASSQAGTSGYNEQFF. CDR3 bases: TGCGCCAGCAGCCAAGCGGGGACTAGCGGCTACAATGAGCAGTTCTTC.

The V call is TRBV6-5, the J call TRBJ1-2; the match to TRBD1 covers 8 bases. Germline V gene data show CDR1 as MNHEY and CDR2 as SVGAGI. The CDR3 is made up of 16 amino acids. Trimming removed 6 bases from V and 7 bases from J; junction bases left unmatched: 16. The CDR3 sequence: CASSLDRGVLAGGYTF. The CDR3 DNA sequence: TGTGCCAGCAGCCTTGACAGGGGTGTTTTGGCTGGTGGCTACACCTTC.

This chain uses TRBV5-1 with TRBJ2-1, with D maybe TRBD1 (6 bases). Deletions cut 0 bases from V and 8 bases from J, with 9 bases between. CDR3 size: 13 residues. CDR1 is SGHRS and CDR2 is YFSETQ in the germline V gene. The CDR3 DNA sequence: TGCGCCAGCAGCTTGGCAGGGGTCGATGAGCAGTTCTTC. Residues: CASSLAGVDEQFF.

The V call is TRBV7-2, the J call TRBJ2-5, with 8 positions matching TRBD2. The CDR3 spans 17 residues. CDR1 SGHTA and CDR2 FQGNSA come from the germline V gene. The ends lost 4 bases at V and 5 bases at J; junction bases unmatched: 15. The CDR3 bases are TGTGCCAGCAGCTCCTCCTCGGGACTAGGGGGACGGGAGACCCAGTACTTC. It codes for CASSSSSGLGGRETQYF.

The genes are TRBV5-1 and TRBJ2-1; TRBD2 matches 9 bases. V shed 3 bases, J shed 2 bases, and the junction held 3 bases outside the gene matches. The CDR3 is made up of 15 amino acids. Germline CDR1 and CDR2: SGHRS and YFSETQ. The CDR3 DNA follows: TGCGCCAGCAGCTATTCTAGCGGGACCTACAATGAGCAGTTCTTC. Protein product: CASSYSSGTYNEQFF.

The CDR3 nucleotides read TGTGCCAGCAGTTTCAAGAATTCACCCCTCCACTTT. Amino acids: CASSFKNSPLHF. The V call is TRBV12-3 or TRBV12-4, the J call TRBJ1-6, with D uncertain. The CDR3 consists of 12 residues. Trimming took off 3 bases at V and 7 bases at J, with 4 bases between the two ends.

The sample holds a few counts of this clonotype. The chain employs TRBV5-5 and TRBJ2-1, with D perhaps matching TRBD1 or TRBD2 (6 bases each). CDR1 SGHKS and CDR2 YYEKEE come from the germline V gene (reference sequence). Trimming took off 5 bases at V and 6 bases at J, with 18 bases between the two ends. This CDR3 has 15 residues. The CDR3: CASSLRGRGVNEQFF. For the CDR3, the DNA is TGTGCCAGCAGTTTACGGGGGCGCGGAGTCAATGAGCAGTTCTTC.

This clonotype was picked up a small number of times. DNA of the CDR3: TGCGCCAGCAGTGTAGCGACTTGTAAAGAGACCCAGTACTTC. Translating gives CASSVATCKETQYF. The chain carries TRBV10-2 and TRBJ2-5, with a tentative D call TRBD2 (5 bases). Germline CDR1 and CDR2: WSHSY and SAAADI. V lost 4 bases to trimming and J lost 3 bases, with 12 bases between them. This CDR3 is 14 amino acids long.

The chain recombines TRBV25-1 with TRBJ2-3; 8 bases are a match to TRBD2. This CDR3 spans 16 amino acids. V gave up 6 bases and J gave up 6 bases; unmatched junction bases: 14. In germline, CDR1 is MGHDK, CDR2 SYGVNS. The CDR3: CASRRSAAGGRDTQYF. CDR3 sequence (DNA): TGTGCCAGCAGGAGGTCGGCGGCGGGAGGAAGGGATACGCAGTATTTT.

The CDR3 DNA reads TGTGCCAGCTCACCGGGGACGGTGAACACTGAAGCTTTCTTT. It is translated as CASSPGTVNTEAFF. The chain couples TRBV18 to TRBJ1-1; TRBD1 might be the D (5 bases). The germline V gene encodes CDR1 KGHSH and CDR2 LQKENI. Between the trimmed V and J ends, which lost 3 bases and 0 bases, there was a span of 8 bases. The CDR3 covers 14 residues.

This clonotype was detected a few times. The rearrangement links TRBV2 to TRBJ2-2; D ambiguous. Trimming stripped 1 base from V and 2 bases from J, with 8 bases between. There are 15 residues in the CDR3. Germline CDR1 and CDR2: SNHLY and FYNNEI. CDR3: CASSEVPVNTGELFF. The CDR3 DNA reads as TGTGCCAGCAGTGAAGTTCCAGTTAACACCGGGGAGCTGTTTTTT.

V usage is TRBV12-3 or TRBV12-4 and J usage is TRBJ1-5; no clear D. The CDR3 is 14 residues long. V lost 4 bases and J lost 2, with 9 bases in between. CDR3 residues: CASSYDGGNQPQHF. The CDR3 DNA reads TGTGCCAGCAGTTACGATGGGGGCAATCAGCCCCAGCATTTT.

Written as DNA, the CDR3 is TGCAGCGTTGAAGACCAACTCGGGGCCCATGAGCAGTTCTTC. Translation: CSVEDQLGAHEQFF. The chain recombines TRBV29-1 with TRBJ2-1; possibly TRBD1 or TRBD2 for D (5 bases each). This CDR3 has 14 amino acids. The V gene lost 0 bases and the J gene lost 8 bases, with 14 bases spanning the gap. Germline V gives CDR1 SQVTM, CDR2 ANQGSEA.

There are a few counts of this clonotype. The chain has TRBV6-6 and TRBJ2-7; possible D gene TRBD1, 6 bases. Germline lookup yields CDR1 MNHNY and CDR2 SVGAGI (reference sequence). Trimming shortened V by 10 bases and J by 4 bases, and 20 bases separated the two germline ends. This CDR3 is built from 14 residues. CDR3 sequence: CATRNRDNLYEQYF. The CDR3 coding sequence is TGTGCCACCAGAAACCGGGACAACCTTTACGAGCAGTACTTC.

The V call is TRBV5-8, the J call TRBJ2-1, with TRBD2 identical over 13 bases. The junction had 3 bases not matched to a gene; V was cut back by 4 bases and J by 5 bases. CDR3 length: 15 amino acids. Germline V gene sequence: CDR1 SGHTS, CDR2 YDEGEE. The CDR3 is CASSPGLAGDNEQFF. As DNA, the CDR3 is TGTGCCAGCAGCCCTGGACTAGCGGGAGACAATGAGCAGTTCTTC.